The T cell receptor beta chain described here comes from a study of Graves' ophthalmopathy and Graves' hyperthyroidism. The PBMC fraction was derived from 9.5 to 10 ml of fresh peripheral blood. This clonotype has a count of ten or more. With V trimmed by 4 bases and J by 3 bases, 4 bases remained unmatched. The germline V gene encodes CDR1 KGHDR and CDR2 SFDVKD. The CDR3 runs 15 residues. Beta-chain TCR CDR3 regions were amplified from RNA transcripts. The first round was an RT-PCR with HTBI primers, and the second round was a multiplex PCR. Using its own MiXCR run on the multiplex PCR reads, TCRdb lists one record per CDR3 protein. The sample has about 640,000 distinct CDR3 sequences, about two fifths seen once; the top ten hold over 2.5%.

The clonotype originates from an adult man with Graves' ophthalmopathy. Specimen: peripheral blood. The rearrangement joins TRBV24-1 to TRBJ2-2, with 7 bases identical to TRBD1. CDR3 in DNA: TGTGCCACCAGTGACCCGGGACAGTACACCGGGGAGCTGTTTTTT. Protein sequence: CATSDPGQYTGELFF.